The present TCR beta chain was sequenced within a study of T cell responses to AZD1222 COVID-19 vaccine (dated by TCRdb to 2020 to 2022). Regarding the complete study: Because spike-specific TCR depth and breadth did not differ between the two schedules, AZD1222 recipients who got a second dose at roughly 4 weeks were pooled with those who got a second dose at roughly 12 weeks. TCR sequencing was performed for roughly 250 trial participants, of whom 200 to 220 were given two doses of AZD1222 and about 25 were given two doses of MenACWY control vaccine. Trial participants were enrolled into age subgroups of 18-55, 56-69 and 70-plus years, which contained about 150, 27 and 61 TCR-sequenced participants, respectively.

Broader findings and caveats from the paper: Conclusions about previously exposed vaccinees were limited because only six AZD1222 recipients were SARS-CoV-2 seropositive at baseline. Because no day 14 peak-response samples were available, the repertoires could be characterized only after the peak T cell response. The vaccine-associated CD4 TCRs covered the entire spike protein, and the dominant responses fell in regions 160-218 and 743-854. Nearly half of unique spike-specific TCRs reportedly recognized epitopes outside regions mutated in the B.1.351 and B.1.1.7 variants. Participants were mostly white British and included more females than males, and it was suggested by the authors that clonal diversity may have been underestimated. Spike-specific TCR breadth and depth rose significantly after two AZD1222 doses compared with day 0 and with MenACWY recipients. The 56-69-year group was small, and its depth increase did not reach significance, likely because of low power.

The meaning of the sample's time point label: baseline before first vaccination. Samples from vaccinated people were obtained from the UK trials COV001 and COV002, which included a single-blind randomized controlled phase 2/3 trial of AZD1222 (ChAdOx1 nCoV-19) in healthy adults. For TCRbeta chain sequencing, PBMC samples were collected from trial participants at day 0 and at day 28 after the second dose. Note on this clone: No antigen is known for it. No base quality values were provided; no much bigger clone lies one nucleotide off.

The CDR3 holds 17 amino acids from the cysteine to the phenylalanine. CDR3 DNA only is kept here, 51 bases in frame from base 1. CDR1 and CDR2 are drawn from the germline V gene: SGDLS, YYNGEE. A distance of 19 bases separates the germline ends of V and J, which lose 0 bases and 4 bases respectively. The CDR3 regions of human TCRbeta chains were subjected to immunosequencing. As for how the authors treated the data: Repertoire TCRs were matched against a reference library of SARS-CoV-2-specific TCRs generated with the MIRA antigen-specificity platform. Breadth meant the fraction of unique TCRs that were SARS-CoV-2-associated, whereas depth meant the fraction of total T cells that were SARS-CoV-2-associated. Using the MIRA data, each spike-specific TCR was mapped to the spike region that the TCR reacts to and placed in a CD4 or CD8 class. Log10-transformed breadth and depth values were compared by one-way ANOVA with Sidak's multiple comparisons tests. In its TCRdb copy, this immuneACCESS table keeps in-frame sequences only and misses some clones. Where compared with another copy, unresolved V genes explain less than half of these, and the others have no known cause. V and J calls and clone size are those listed in that table; D and trimming were worked out from the DNA. In all, the sample holds 150,000 to 200,000 clones, and 80% to 95% of those were seen once. The biggest ten clones account for roughly 3.9% of the sample.

The material sequenced was peripheral blood, taken on day 0 of AZD1222 vaccination. The clonotype was recovered from an adult in good health. The receptor chain draws on TRBV9 and TRBJ1-2, with no confidently assigned D gene. The CDR3 protein sequence reads: CASSVDDTAYLPYGYTF. The nucleotide sequence reads as follows: TGTGCCAGCAGCGTAGATGATACAGCGTATCTCCCCTATGGCTACACCTTC. The CDR3 plus the reference TRBV9 and TRBJ1-2 genes for the other parts give the full variable domain: DSGVTQTPKHLITATGQRVTLRCSPRSGDLSVYWYQQSLDQGLQFLIQYYNGEERAKGNILERFSAQQFPDLHSELNLSSLELGDSALYFCASSVDDTAYLPYGYTFGSGTRLTVV.